This T cell receptor beta chain was recovered during a study of blood T cell repertoires in COVID-19. Study background: The cDNA or gDNA used as material had been derived from T cells, B-cell-depleted T cells, or PBMCs.

This CDR3 comprises 17 residues. The trim removed 3 bases at V and 4 bases at J, leaving 13 bases unmatched. Germline loops: CDR1 SGDLS, CDR2 YYNGEE. TCRdb keeps only in-frame clones here, not all; method: immunoSEQ multiplex PCR. The table has about 90,000 clones, more than 80% seen once. This clone is a singleton in its sample. Sequencing was done on a sample of peripheral blood. The receptor's source is a human donor in a cohort sampled during active COVID-19. The rearrangement links TRBV9 to TRBJ1-3; 7 bases agree with TRBD1. The DNA for the CDR3 is TGTGCCAGCAGCGCCCGTAGATCGACAGGGTTCGGAAACACCATATATTTT. Encoded protein: CASSARRSTGFGNTIYF.